Presented here are 6 T cell receptor beta chains from one specimen sequenced in a study of cytomegalovirus exposure and HLA in healthy donors. In the PCR, 60 Vbeta and 13 Jbeta primers were used. Sequencing was performed with immunoSEQ multiplex PCR; in TCRdb, only in-frame clones are kept and a portion is missing. The sample holds about 130,000 clones; 65% to 85% are singletons and the top ten take under 4.5%. Sequences were obtained from PBMCs. These receptors were collected from a man aged 18 to 29 in good health and CMV-seropositive.

This chain links TRBV7-9 with TRBJ1-2; 7 bases match TRBD1. V was pared by 1 base and J by 4 bases, with 3 bases of the junction left unmatched. Germline-derived CDR1 and CDR2 are SEHNR and FQNEAQ (reference sequence). The length of the CDR3 is 14 residues. The CDR3 loop is CASSLGGTAYGYTF. DNA of the CDR3: TGTGCCAGCAGCTTAGGGGGGACAGCCTATGGCTACACCTTC.

The chain links TRBV9 to TRBJ1-2; D gene uncertain. Germline V CDR1 and CDR2: SGDLS, YYNGEE. The CDR3 sequence is 13 residues long. V dropped 0 bases and J dropped 8 bases, with 11 bases sitting between them. As DNA, the CDR3 is TGTGCCAGCAGCGTAGGTTTGCTGGAGGGCTACACCTTC. Protein product: CASSVGLLEGYTF.

This clone was seen once. The chain employs TRBV7-6 and TRBJ2-3; D ambiguous. Germline values: CDR1 SGHVS, CDR2 FNYEAQ. This CDR3 has 15 amino acids. The V gene lost 1 base and the J gene lost 2 bases, with 10 bases spanning the gap. The CDR3 DNA is TGTGCCAGCAGCTTAGAGCGTCGGCCCACAGATACGCAGTATTTT. Residues: CASSLERRPTDTQYF.

The chain carries TRBV27 and TRBJ1-1; possible D gene TRBD1, 5 bases. Trimming removed 5 bases at V and 2 bases at J, with 18 bases between. CDR1 is MNHEY, CDR2 SMNVEV, per germline (reference sequence). The CDR3 spans 16 residues. The CDR3 sequence: CASSETGPLPNTEAFF. CDR3 sequence (DNA): TGTGCCAGCAGTGAAACAGGTCCCCTCCCAAACACTGAAGCTTTCTTT.

The rearrangement uses TRBV5-1 and TRBJ1-6; D is unclear. This CDR3 has 13 residues. The V gene's germline CDR1 is SGHRS and CDR2 YFSETQ. Trimming left V 3 bases short and J 4 bases short, with 5 bases between. The CDR3 loop is CASSSDYNSPLHF. CDR3 in DNA: TGCGCCAGCAGCTCAGATTATAATTCACCCCTCCACTTT.

This clone was found a few times. The V call is TRBV2, the J call TRBJ2-3, with D hard to call. The CDR3 is 14 amino acids. The V gene lost 5 bases and the J gene lost 0 bases, with 9 bases spanning the gap. Germline V gene data show CDR1 as SNHLY and CDR2 as FYNNEI. The CDR3 here is CASSTEISTDTQYF. The CDR3 nucleotides are TGTGCCAGCAGTACAGAGATTAGCACAGATACGCAGTATTTT. The variable domain in full, with the rest retrieved from reference TRBV2 and TRBJ2-3, is EPEVTQTPSHQVTQMGQEVILRCVPISNHLYFYWYRQILGQKVEFLVSFYNNEISEKSEIFDDQFSVERPDGSNFTLKIRSTKLEDSAMYFCASSTEISTDTQYFGPGTRLTVL.